The 14 T cell receptor beta chains below all came from one sample that was sequenced in a study of response to subunit inactivated influenza vaccine. TCRdb reprocessed the RT-PCR reads via MiXCR and lists one record per CDR3 protein. This table holds around 480,000 distinct CDR3 sequences, about 17% found once. Sequencing used CD4+ T cells sorted from PBMCs, obtained 23 months after vaccination. All receptors come from a man between 45 and 75 years old who received an inactivated influenza vaccine.

The V and J genes are TRBV6-2 or TRBV6-3 and TRBJ2-1; D remains unclear. The CDR3 is 14 residues long. CDR1 MNHEY and CDR2 SVGEGT come from the germline V gene. Trimming stripped 0 bases from V and 8 bases from J, with 11 bases between. The CDR3 loop reads CASSYSTVGYEQFF. The CDR3 DNA sequence: TGTGCCAGCAGTTACTCTACCGTTGGCTATGAGCAGTTCTTC.

CDR3 residues: CASSARETHEQFF. CDR3 bases: TGTGCCAGCAGCGCCCGGGAGACCCATGAGCAGTTCTTC. The rearrangement links TRBV11-2 to TRBJ2-1, with a weak D call TRBD2 (6 bases). Trimming took off 5 bases at V and 8 bases at J, with 13 bases between the two ends. Germline-derived CDR1 and CDR2 are SGHAT and FQNNGV. This CDR3 has 13 amino acids.

The J gene is TRBJ1-5, the V gene TRBV4-3; TRBD1 matches 9 bases. The length of the CDR3 is 17 residues. In germline, CDR1 is LGHNA, CDR2 YSLEER. Losses at the gene ends were 0 bases for V and 6 bases for J; bases not matched to a gene: 9. Here the CDR3 DNA reads TGCGCCAGCAGCCAAGATTATCGGGGACAGGGCTCTCAGCCCCAGCATTTT. Its protein product is CASSQDYRGQGSQPQHF.

This clonotype showed up many times. The chain carries TRBV12-3 or TRBV12-4 and TRBJ2-7; no firm D call. CDR3 length: 12 amino acids. The V gene lost 4 bases and the J gene lost 0 bases, with 4 bases spanning the gap. CDR3 residues: CASSWSSYEQYF. For the CDR3, the DNA is TGTGCCAGCAGTTGGAGCTCCTACGAGCAGTACTTC.

This clonotype came up a few times. This sequence joins TRBV29-1 and TRBJ2-7; 9 bases align to TRBD1. Per germline, CDR1 SQVTM and CDR2 ANQGSEA. The length of the CDR3 is 13 residues. The ends lost 1 base at V and 3 bases at J; junction bases unmatched: 1. CDR3 residues: CSVEGQGGYEQYF. CDR3 DNA sequence: TGCAGCGTTGAAGGACAGGGGGGCTACGAGCAGTACTTC.

This clonotype showed up just a few times. The V call is TRBV14, the J call TRBJ2-1; 12 bases align to TRBD2. V trimming: 1 base; J trimming: 7 bases; junction bases outside the gene matches: 11. This CDR3 comprises 18 residues. The germline V gene encodes CDR1 SGHDN and CDR2 FVKESK. The CDR3 protein is CASSQGLLAGGPFNEQFF. In nucleotides, the CDR3 is TGTGCCAGCAGCCAAGGTTTGCTAGCGGGAGGGCCGTTTAATGAGCAGTTCTTC. Variable domain in full (rest from reference TRBV14 and TRBJ2-1): EAGVTQFPSHSVIEKGQTVTLRCDPISGHDNLYWYRRVMGKEIKFLLHFVKESKQDESGMPNNRFLAERTGGTYSTLKVQPAELEDSGVYFCASSQGLLAGGPFNEQFFGPGTRLTVL.

This clonotype occurred a few times. An end of the junction does not agree with germline; a read error may underlie this. The chain joins TRBV7-7 to TRBJ1-4; D is unclear. This CDR3 is 13 amino acids long. Germline lookup yields CDR1 SSHAT and CDR2 FNYEAQ (reference sequence). The CDR3 sequence is CASSPSRNEKLFF. In nucleotides, the CDR3 is TGTGCTAGCAGTCCCTCCCGGAACGAAAAACTGTTTTTT.

In this sample, this clonotype turned up a few times. This chain links TRBV6-2 or TRBV6-3 with TRBJ2-7; 8 positions agree with TRBD2. Germline assignment: CDR1 MNHEY and CDR2 SVGEGT. Trimming removed 7 bases from V and 2 bases from J; junction bases left unmatched: 10. This CDR3 has 15 amino acids. The CDR3 nucleotides are TGTGCCAGCAAAGAGGGCGGGGGGCCGACCTACGAGCAGTACTTC. This gives the protein CASKEGGGPTYEQYF.

In this sample, this clonotype turned up many times. This chain connects TRBV5-6 to TRBJ1-2; D remains unclear. V lost 1 base and J 4 bases, leaving 11 bases between the germline ends. From germline, CDR1 is SGHDT and CDR2 YYEEEE. CDR3 length: 14 amino acids. The chain's CDR3 is CASSLTVGVYGYTF. The CDR3 DNA reads as TGTGCCAGCAGCTTGACGGTTGGGGTCTATGGCTACACCTTC.

This chain uses TRBV7-9 with TRBJ2-4; D is perhaps TRBD1 (5 bases). The germline V and J ends were trimmed by 6 bases and 0 bases, with 18 bases remaining between them. CDR3 size: 17 residues. Germline-derived CDR1 and CDR2 are SEHNR and FQNEAQ (reference sequence). The CDR3 loop reads CASRPLGLQVAKNIQYF. The CDR3 nucleotides read TGTGCCAGCAGGCCGTTGGGATTACAGGTAGCCAAAAACATTCAGTACTTC. Full variable domain (rest looked up from reference TRBV7-9 and TRBJ2-4): DTGVSQNPRHKITKRGQNVTFRCDPISEHNRLYWYRQTLGQGPEFLTYFQNEAQLEKSRLLSDRFSAERPKGSFSTLEIQRTEQGDSAMYLCASRPLGLQVAKNIQYFGAGTRLSVL.

The chain joins TRBV7-2 to TRBJ2-2; unclear D gene. Trimming cost V 5 bases and J 1 base, with 5 bases left between them. Germline lookup yields CDR1 SGHTA and CDR2 FQGNSA. The CDR3 sequence is 13 residues long. CDR3 in DNA: TGTGCCAGCAGCCCTTGGAACACCGGGGAGCTGTTTTTT. Residues: CASSPWNTGELFF.

This chain connects TRBV6-5 to TRBJ2-6; 7 bases are a match to TRBD1. Germline V lookup: CDR1 MNHEY, CDR2 SVGAGI. The CDR3 is 16 amino acids. The trim removed 2 bases at V and 2 bases at J, leaving 3 bases unmatched. The CDR3 loop is CASSYGRGTGANVLTF. Written as DNA, the CDR3 is TGTGCCAGCAGTTACGGCAGGGGGACTGGGGCCAACGTCCTGACTTTC.

This clonotype came up a few times. The chain is built from TRBV4-3 and TRBJ2-1; tentative D call: TRBD2 (5 bases). The CDR3 is 15 residues long. Germline V gives CDR1 LGHNA, CDR2 YSLEER. The V end lost 0 bases, the J end lost 6 bases, and 12 bases lay between the germline ends. The chain's CDR3 is CASSQDLGLSNEQFF. CDR3 DNA sequence: TGCGCCAGCAGCCAAGATCTCGGACTGAGCAATGAGCAGTTCTTC.

This clonotype came up many times. The gene calls are TRBV9 and TRBJ1-1; weak D call: TRBD1 (6 bases). The CDR3 is made up of 13 amino acids. Trimming removed 3 bases from V and 0 bases from J, with 6 bases in between. CDR1 is SGDLS, CDR2 YYNGEE, per germline. The CDR3 is CASSGTVNTEAFF. The CDR3 region has the DNA TGTGCCAGCAGCGGGACAGTGAACACTGAAGCTTTCTTT.